The 31 T cell receptor beta chains below come from one sample, sequenced in a study of shared clonotypes between healthy human individuals (dated by TCRdb to 2020 to 2021). Library generation was performed with the immunoSEQ multiplex PCR assay. TCRdb mirrors the immuneACCESS table, restricted to in-frame sequences. Some clones are absent from its copies; in checked studies, under half trace to an unresolved V gene, and the reason for the others is unknown. The table for this sample lists approximately 640,000 clones; roughly 78% of them were counted only once. The biggest ten clones account for 1.5% to 2% of the sample. Sequences were obtained from memory CD4+ T cells sorted from blood. Interpreted using the paper, the cell subset or site label stands for: CD45RA-negative fraction. The receptor source for this set is a woman under 40 in good health.

A note on this clone: An end of the junction does not agree with germline; a read error may underlie this. This chain joins TRBV7-9 and TRBJ2-4; no firm D call. There are 12 residues in the CDR3. CDR1 SEHNR and CDR2 FQNEAQ come from the germline V gene (reference sequence). CDR3 nucleotides: TGTGCCAGCAGCTTAGGAAGGATGTTCCCCATCTTC. Residues: CASSLGRMFPIF.

Only one count was recorded for this clone. This sequence joins TRBV29-1 and TRBJ2-3; 9 positions agree with TRBD2. The CDR3 has 13 residues. The V segment lost 7 bases and the J segment 5 bases; nucleotides outside the gene matches: 7. Germline assignment: CDR1 SQVTM and CDR2 ANQGSEA. CDR3 nucleotide sequence: TGCAGCGCCCAAGCGGGAGGAGGAGATACGCAGTATTTT. Translated, it gives CSAQAGGGDTQYF.

This rearrangement joins TRBV5-1 to TRBJ2-1; D is uncertain. The CDR3 length is 16 residues. The germline V gene encodes CDR1 SGHRS and CDR2 YFSETQ. V lost 1 base and J 2 bases, leaving 13 bases between the germline ends. For the CDR3, the DNA is TGCGCCAGCAGCTTGTTGTCGGGCGTCGCCTACAATGAGCAGTTCTTC. Residues: CASSLLSGVAYNEQFF.

This rearrangement joins TRBV19 to TRBJ2-2; 10 nucleotides match TRBD2. The V segment lost 6 bases and the J segment 8 bases; nucleotides outside the gene matches: 12. Looked up from germline, CDR1 is LNHDA and CDR2 is SQIVND (reference sequence). CDR3 length: 16 amino acids. CDR3: CASRVGLAEIRGELFF. The CDR3 DNA follows: TGTGCCAGTAGGGTTGGACTAGCGGAGATTAGGGGGGAGCTGTTTTTT.

The chain employs TRBV5-6 and TRBJ2-2, with D possibly TRBD1 on 6 matching bases. The ends were cut back, 2 bases at V and 3 bases at J, with 14 bases in the middle. This CDR3 contains 16 residues. Germline V gene sequence: CDR1 SGHDT, CDR2 YYEEEE. CDR3 DNA: TGTGCCAGCAGCTTTATGCCCGGGACACACACCGGGGAGCTGTTTTTT. Its protein product is CASSFMPGTHTGELFF. The full variable domain, rest sourced from reference TRBV5-6 and TRBJ2-2, is DAGVTQSPTHLIKTRGQQVTLRCSPKSGHDTVSWYQQALGQGPQFIFQYYEEEERQRGNFPDRFSGHQFPNYSSELNVNALLLGDSALYLCASSFMPGTHTGELFFGEGSRLTVL.

This chain connects TRBV2 to TRBJ2-1, with D possibly called TRBD1 or TRBD2 (5 bases each). Between the trimmed V and J ends, which lost 7 bases and 2 bases, there was a span of 18 bases. This CDR3 is 16 amino acids long. Germline loops: CDR1 SNHLY, CDR2 FYNNEI. CDR3 DNA sequence: TGTGCCAGCATTGGGGGAAGGCAGGTAACCTACAATGAGCAGTTCTTC. Protein: CASIGGRQVTYNEQFF.

This chain uses TRBV7-9 with TRBJ2-3; D unresolved. This CDR3 has 16 amino acids. Germline V gene lookup returns CDR1 SEHNR and CDR2 FQNEAQ (reference sequence). V shed 2 bases and J shed 4 bases, with 16 bases lying between them. CDR3: CASSLIGSMIADTQYF. The CDR3 bases are TGTGCCAGCAGCTTAATAGGAAGCATGATCGCAGATACGCAGTATTTT. Full variable domain (rest looked up from reference TRBV7-9 and TRBJ2-3): DTGVSQNPRHKITKRGQNVTFRCDPISEHNRLYWYRQTLGQGPEFLTYFQNEAQLEKSRLLSDRFSAERPKGSFSTLEIQRTEQGDSAMYLCASSLIGSMIADTQYFGPGTRLTVL.

This rearrangement joins TRBV5-1 to TRBJ2-1; D remains ambiguous. The ends were cut back, 0 bases at V and 3 bases at J, with 7 bases in the middle. The V gene's germline CDR1 is SGHRS and CDR2 YFSETQ. The CDR3 contains 14 residues. CDR3 protein: CASSLGVSYNEQFF. The DNA of the CDR3 is TGCGCCAGCAGCTTGGGTGTCAGCTACAATGAGCAGTTCTTC.

This chain links TRBV4-2 with TRBJ1-4; D is undetermined. With 1 base removed from V and 0 bases from J, the gap between germline ends came to 6 bases. Per the germline V gene, CDR1 is LGHNA and CDR2 is YNFKEQ. This CDR3 has 15 residues. The DNA of the CDR3 is TGTGCCAGCAGCCAAGGGTCTACAACTAATGAAAAACTGTTTTTT. It codes for CASSQGSTTNEKLFF.

The chain joins TRBV19 to TRBJ1-2, with TRBD1 identical over 7 bases. The germline CDR1 and CDR2 sequences are LNHDA and SQIVND (reference sequence). The CDR3 runs 13 residues. Trimming removed 3 bases from V and 8 bases from J; junction bases left unmatched: 6. CDR3 region: CASSIQGVGGYTF. The DNA of the CDR3 is TGTGCCAGTAGTATCCAGGGGGTCGGGGGCTACACCTTC.

The chain uses TRBV2 and TRBJ2-7; D is possibly TRBD1 (5 bases). V was pared by 8 bases and J by 4 bases, with 18 bases between. Per germline, CDR1 SNHLY and CDR2 FYNNEI. The CDR3 is 14 residues long. CDR3 region: CASAWRQSMYEQYF. The CDR3 DNA reads TGTGCCAGCGCCTGGAGACAGTCGATGTACGAGCAGTACTTC.

The chain has TRBV4-1 and TRBJ2-3, with 10 bases identical to TRBD2. Germline trimming cut 5 bases from V and 0 bases from J; bases unmatched to any gene: 17. This CDR3 has 20 amino acids. Germline loops: CDR1 MGHRA, CDR2 YSYEKL. CDR3 residues: CASSIVSLAGVQTSTDTQYF. DNA of the CDR3: TGCGCCAGCAGCATTGTTTCGCTAGCGGGAGTCCAGACGAGCACAGATACGCAGTATTTT.

There are a few counts of this clone. DNA of the CDR3: TGTGCCAGCAGCTTGGTTTTATCACTAGCCAACGAGCAGTACTTC. Its translation: CASSLVLSLANEQYF. J is TRBJ2-7 and V is TRBV5-4; D might be TRBD2 (6 bases). Germline-derived CDR1 and CDR2 are SGHNT and YYREEE (reference sequence). The CDR3 consists of 15 residues. Trimming shortened V by 0 bases and J by 5 bases, and 15 bases separated the two germline ends. Variable domain in full (rest from reference TRBV5-4 and TRBJ2-7): ETGVTQSPTHLIKTRGQQVTLRCSSQSGHNTVSWYQQALGQGPQFIFQYYREEENGRGNFPPRFSGLQFPNYSSELNVNALELDDSALYLCASSLVLSLANEQYFGPGTRLTVT.

The chain is built from TRBV5-6 and TRBJ2-5; 10 bases are a match to TRBD2. V lost 3 bases and J lost 4; bases outside the gene matches: 9. The germline gives CDR1 SGHDT, CDR2 YYEEEE. The CDR3 runs to 16 residues. The CDR3 DNA reads as TGTGCCAGCAGCTATATAGCGGGAGGTGTTGGAGAGACCCAGTACTTC. Translated, it gives CASSYIAGGVGETQYF.

J is TRBJ1-4 and V is TRBV4-2; possible D gene TRBD1, 6 bases. V dropped 0 bases and J dropped 7 bases, with 9 bases sitting between them. CDR1 and CDR2 (germline): LGHNA, YNFKEQ. There are 14 residues in the CDR3. The CDR3, as DNA: TGTGCCAGCAGCCAAGACGGACAGAGTGAAAAACTGTTTTTT. It translates to CASSQDGQSEKLFF.

This chain connects TRBV13 to TRBJ2-3, with 12 bases matching TRBD2. The J segment lost 0 bases and the V segment lost 4 bases, leaving 14 bases of the junction unmatched. Germline values: CDR1 PRHDT, CDR2 FYEKMQ (reference sequence). The CDR3 totals 20 residues. CDR3 sequence reads: CASSSTSGRFDLTSTDTQYF. CDR3 DNA: TGTGCCAGCAGCTCGACTAGCGGGAGATTCGATTTGACTAGCACAGATACGCAGTATTTT.

The gene calls are TRBV30 and TRBJ2-5; D may correspond to TRBD1 or TRBD2 (5 bases each). The better agreement between TRBJ2-7 and the DNA end casts doubt on the J call. The CDR3 extends over 14 amino acids. Germline V gene data show CDR1 as GTSNPN and CDR2 as SVGIG (reference sequence). The CDR3 sequence is CAWSVRGRSYEQYF. DNA for the CDR3: TGTGCCTGGAGTGTACGGGGCAGATCCTACGAGCAGTACTTC.

This chain links TRBV9 with TRBJ1-2, with D maybe TRBD1 (6 bases). In germline, CDR1 is SGDLS, CDR2 YYNGEE. With 3 bases removed from V and 2 bases from J, the gap between germline ends came to 14 bases. This CDR3 is built from 15 residues. The DNA of the CDR3 is TGTGCCAGCAGCGCCAACCCCGGGACAAACTATGGCTACACCTTC. It specifies CASSANPGTNYGYTF.

This chain links TRBV25-1 with TRBJ1-1; TRBD1 might be the D (5 bases). The germline V gene encodes CDR1 MGHDK and CDR2 SYGVNS. Trimming left V 8 bases short and J 1 base short, with 14 bases between. The CDR3 has 14 residues. CDR3 DNA: TGTGCCAGCGCTAGCATGGGGGGGAACACTGAAGCTTTCTTT. It codes for CASASMGGNTEAFF.

The chain recombines TRBV11-1 with TRBJ2-5; D call uncertain. From germline, CDR1 is SGHAT and CDR2 FQDESV (reference sequence). The CDR3 sequence is 14 residues long. V was pared by 5 bases and J by 7 bases, with 17 bases between. The CDR3 DNA follows: TGTGCCAGCAGCCCCCAAGACCTGGTAGGGACCCAGTACTTC. Protein: CASSPQDLVGTQYF.

This clone was picked up a small number of times. This chain joins TRBV5-4 and TRBJ1-4; 9 bases line up with TRBD1. This CDR3 region has 16 residues. V was pared by 4 bases and J by 6 bases, with 10 bases of the junction left unmatched. From germline, CDR1 is SGHNT and CDR2 YYREEE (reference sequence). The CDR3 loop is CASSPEEGTGYEKLFF. CDR3 sequence (DNA): TGTGCCAGCAGCCCGGAAGAGGGGACAGGGTATGAAAAACTGTTTTTT.

The chain links TRBV15 to TRBJ2-5; 9 bases match TRBD2. J lost 4 bases, V lost 7 bases, and 4 bases had no gene match. The CDR3 totals 13 residues. Germline CDR1 is LNHNV and CDR2 is YYDKDF (reference sequence). The CDR3 sequence: CATKAGGVETQYF. CDR3 bases: TGTGCCACCAAAGCGGGAGGCGTAGAGACCCAGTACTTC. The full variable domain, completed using reference TRBV15 and TRBJ2-5, is DAMVIQNPRYQVTQFGKPVTLSCSQTLNHNVMYWYQQKSSQAPKLLFHYYDKDFNNEADTPDNFQSRRPNTSFCFLDIRSPGLGDTAMYLCATKAGGVETQYFGPGTRLLVL.

This clone showed up just a few times. The chain has TRBV28 and TRBJ1-1; 7 bases agree with TRBD1. Germline V lookup: CDR1 MDHEN, CDR2 SYDVKM. The CDR3 has 15 residues. The V segment lost 6 bases and the J segment 0 bases; nucleotides outside the gene matches: 7. CDR3 DNA sequence: TGTGCCAGCAGATATACAGGGGTCATGAACACTGAAGCTTTCTTT. This gives the protein CASRYTGVMNTEAFF.

V gene TRBV7-9 combines with J gene TRBJ2-5; D possibly corresponds to TRBD1 (5 bases). The assigned J gene may be wrong: the sequence end matches TRBJ2-7 better. The germline CDR1 and CDR2 sequences are SEHNR and FQNEAQ (reference sequence). The CDR3 is made up of 12 amino acids. CDR3 nucleotide sequence: TGTGCCAGCAGCTTGACAGCCTACGAGCAGTACTTC. Translated: CASSLTAYEQYF.

This clone has only a few counts. The chain has TRBV7-2 and TRBJ2-3; 8 bases fit TRBD2. The ends lost 1 base at V and 2 bases at J; junction bases unmatched: 11. Germline CDR1 reads SGHTA; CDR2 reads FQGNSA. The CDR3 runs to 18 residues. This CDR3 is CASSLVHVAGGSTDTQYF. The CDR3 nucleotides read TGTGCCAGCAGCTTAGTGCATGTGGCGGGAGGTTCCACAGATACGCAGTATTTT.

About this clone itself: The sample carries other DNA sequences with the same CDR3. The chain carries TRBV27 and TRBJ2-7, with 15 bases fitting TRBD2. Losses at the gene ends were 5 bases for V and 6 bases for J; bases not matched to a gene: 2. The CDR3 has 14 amino acids. Germline assignment: CDR1 MNHEY and CDR2 SMNVEV (reference sequence). The CDR3 spells CASSTGLAGGEQYF. CDR3 in DNA: TGTGCCAGCAGTACGGGACTAGCGGGAGGCGAGCAGTACTTC.

The rearrangement links TRBV10-3 to TRBJ1-2; TRBD1 agrees at 9 bases. J gave up 8 bases and V 0 bases, and 7 bases lay outside the gene matches. Germline V lookup: CDR1 ENHRY, CDR2 SYGVKD. The CDR3 runs to 15 residues. Here the CDR3 DNA reads TGTGCCATCAGTGAGTCGTTACAGGGGGCTCAGGGCTACACCTTC. Encoded protein: CAISESLQGAQGYTF.

The J gene is TRBJ2-7, the V gene TRBV11-2, with D possibly matching TRBD1 (5 bases). There are 13 residues in the CDR3. Germline V CDR1 and CDR2: SGHAT, FQNNGV. The ends were cut back, 3 bases at V and 6 bases at J, with 12 bases in the middle. This CDR3 reads CASSFNPRAEQYF. For the CDR3, the DNA is TGTGCCAGCAGCTTTAACCCCAGGGCCGAGCAGTACTTC.

The V call is TRBV28, the J call TRBJ2-7, with D unresolved. The CDR3 extends over 12 amino acids. The V end was cut by 3 bases, the J end by 4 bases, with 7 bases between. CDR1 and CDR2 from the germline V gene are MDHEN and SYDVKM. In nucleotides, the CDR3 is TGTGCCAGCAGTTTGAACGGTTACGAGCAGTACTTC. Translation: CASSLNGYEQYF.

The chain couples TRBV29-1 to TRBJ2-5, with 9 bases lining up with TRBD2. Germline values: CDR1 SQVTM, CDR2 ANQGSEA. V gave up 4 bases and J gave up 5 bases; unmatched junction bases: 8. The CDR3 is 14 amino acids. DNA for the CDR3: TGCAGCGTTGTCCGACTAGCGGCAGAGGAGACCCAGTACTTC. As protein: CSVVRLAAEETQYF.

The V call is TRBV6-6, the J call TRBJ1-1; TRBD1 might be the D (5 bases). Germline V gives CDR1 MNHNY, CDR2 SVGAGI (reference sequence). The CDR3 is 13 amino acids. The ends were cut back, 11 bases at V and 0 bases at J, with 13 bases in the middle. CDR3 DNA sequence: TGTGCCGCAAAGGGGATTATGAACACTGAAGCTTTCTTT. It encodes CAAKGIMNTEAFF.